These T cell receptor beta chains were read from a single sample in a study of blood T cells in healthy people across ages. TCRdb re-analysed the 5' RACE reads in MiXCR, keeping a single row per CDR3 protein. The sample yields about 1.1 million distinct CDR3 sequences, roughly two fifths seen once. Material for sequencing was blood. These receptor sequences come from a man younger than 35 in good health. Each CDR3 is given with its conserved first and last residue. The D gene is left open where the match is weak.

14,TRBV12-3/TRBV12-4,NA,CASSVRPLGTEAFF
13,TRBV6-6,NA,CASLGGDNQPQHF
17,TRBV7-3,TRBD1,CASSLTGTAGPYNEQFF
18,TRBV4-1,TRBD2,CASSQALSGASSYNEQFF
13,TRBV14,NA,CASRDSGTDTQYF
16,TRBV7-2,TRBD1,CASRPDRGTPHTEAFF
16,TRBV7-9,NA,CASSSLQGPPEAEAFF
15,TRBV3-1,NA,CASSHTGTRITEAFF
16,TRBV20-1,NA,CSASRTGGPSPYGYTF
12,TRBV24-1,NA,CATSDSDRKAFF
13,TRBV30,NA,CAWSSGPQETQYF
15,TRBV20-1,TRBD2,CSAPNSGESTDTQYF
17,TRBV4-1,NA,CASSQDSGVGAKNIQYF
14,TRBV6-6,TRBD1,CASRGGQGESPLHF
14,TRBV20-1,NA,CSARDPGSQTEAFF
16,TRBV13,TRBD2,CASSSNGLAGYNEQFF
15,TRBV10-3,TRBD1,CAISLTGARPDTQYF
15,TRBV12-3/TRBV12-4,NA,CASSLGPQGFYEQYF
14,TRBV6-5,NA,CASSRQLTGNTIYF
15,TRBV4-1,NA,CASSQDGVGNNEQFF
10,TRBV20-1,NA,CSARRETQYF
16,TRBV24-1,NA,CATSDPGQASTDTQYF
12,TRBV6-5,NA,CASTRGLGGYTF
14,TRBV12-3/TRBV12-4,NA,CASTHTDDSGEQYF
12,TRBV7-9,NA,CASNRQGGEQFF
14,TRBV18,NA,CASSPLQDTGELFF
17,TRBV2,TRBD2,CASSTSGGASNLNEQFF
15,TRBV7-2,NA,CASSLGRAWADTQYF
14,TRBV6-6,NA,CASSRDRSVGEQYF
15,TRBV7-9,NA,CASSLTGQIFYEQYF
21,TRBV10-3,TRBD2,CAISGYDSSGTSVGTWDEQFF
16,TRBV27,TRBD2,CASNPLAGGSQETQYF
15,TRBV19,TRBD1,CASSPKDRGPYEQYF
15,TRBV27,NA,CASSFRGVSYNEQYF
16,TRBV18,NA,CASSPGEGTGNQPQHF
16,TRBV5-1,TRBD2,CASSLPTGTSHDEQFF
17,TRBV4-3,NA,CASSQDGRGPNYNEQYF
15,TRBV7-2,NA,CTSSLDEGGGAEAFF
16,TRBV4-1,NA,CASRAVLRSSYNEQFF
10,TRBV7-9,NA,CASSGIGQYF
18,TRBV4-3,TRBD1,CASSQDLGQGAGTDTQYF
12,TRBV2,NA,CASTRGGNGYTF